The sequence of this T cell receptor beta chain was determined in a study of radiotherapy plus CTLA-4 blockade in lung cancer. Overall study: There were objective responses in over 15% of patients, and 30% to 35% had disease control.

Focal radiation plus CTLA-4 blockade with ipilimumab was administered to patients who had chemo-refractory metastatic non-small-cell lung cancer. This CDR3 region has 12 residues. V was pared by 2 bases and J by 0 bases, with 0 bases between. CDR1 and CDR2 (germline): KGHSH, LQKENI. This clone was recorded once. As yet, its antigen is unknown. Other DNA sequences of this sample code for an identical CDR3. Here immunoSEQ multiplex PCR was the method, and the copy in TCRdb shows in-frame clones only, minus some. The sample lists approximately 78,000 clones, around 80% occurring once. Study results and caveats: Reported findings show early blood T cell clone dynamics, with interferon-beta, best predicted response. In blood, after radiotherapy plus ipilimumab, tumor-derived TCR clones expanded.

The TCR comes from a human donor with non-small cell lung cancer who had a complete response to radiotherapy plus ipilimumab. The sample was peripheral blood, taken from a patient treated with radiotherapy plus ipilimumab. The chain couples TRBV18 to TRBJ2-3; D not certain. The CDR3 DNA follows: TGTGCCAGCTCACCAAGCACAGATACGCAGTATTTT. This encodes CASSPSTDTQYF.